The T cell receptor (beta chain) described here comes from a study of blood T cell repertoires in COVID-19. Study-level background: Whether acute or convalescent, the COVID-19 samples came from the United States, Italy and Spain. Sample material is recorded as cDNA or gDNA derived from T cells, B-cell-depleted T cells, or PBMCs.

Study members were between roughly 18 and 100 years old and lived in 20 to 30 US regions. As handled by the study authors: The assay estimated nucleated cells by amplifying reference gene primers. Measured with immunoSEQ multiplex PCR; TCRdb has only the in-frame clones, and not every one. That table supplies the V and J calls and clone size; D and trimming were determined from the DNA. The data contain about 400,000 clones, roughly 90% of them singletons. Germline V gene sequence: CDR1 SGHTA, CDR2 FQGTGA. V lost 1 base and J 1 base, leaving 10 bases between the germline ends. The CDR3 contains 15 residues.

This sequence originates from a woman in her twenties or thirties with acute COVID-19. The V and J genes are TRBV7-3 and TRBJ1-1, with D maybe TRBD1 (6 bases). Sequenced sample: PBMCs or T cells enriched from blood (not recorded which). As DNA, the CDR3 is TGTGCCAGCAGCTTAATGTCACAGGGGAACACTGAAGCTTTCTTT. Translation gives CASSLMSQGNTEAFF.